The T cell receptor (beta chain) described here comes from a study of T cells in women clearing cervical HPV infection. As regards this clone: The target antigen is unknown. The read ends 3 residues shy of where the CDR3 ends; the end is completed using the germline J gene.

Germline trimming cut 3 bases from V and 2 bases from J; bases unmatched to any gene: 4. The V gene's germline CDR1 is LNHDA and CDR2 SQIVND (reference sequence). The CDR3 length is 15 residues. Study results and limitations: CIN3+ cases had significantly higher TCR richness than controls; evenness did not differ.

Clones were sequenced by immunoSEQ multiplex PCR, and TCRdb holds only the in-frame ones, with some missing. Its listing shows 35,000 to 45,000 clones. The chain uses TRBV19 and TRBJ2-7; 10 nucleotides agree with TRBD1. This receptor was obtained from a woman between 18 and 69 years old with a cervical HPV16 infection that either progressed to CIN3+ or cleared (not recorded which). Source material: blood buffy coat. Partial CDR3 DNA: TGTGCCAGTAGTATCGGGACAGGGGTAGCCTACGAG. As protein: CASSIGTGVAYE. The full-length CDR3 reads as CASSIGTGVAYEQYF.